The rows below give T cell receptor beta chains drawn from one sample of a study of cytomegalovirus exposure and HLA in healthy donors. Sequenced by immunoSEQ multiplex PCR; TCRdb stores in-frame clones only, minus some. Here the sample spans about 130,000 clones, 75% to 85% being singletons. The specimen was PBMCs. These receptors all come from a man over 45 in good health and CMV-seronegative. The CDR3 runs from the conserved cysteine through the conserved F or W. The order of the fields is clone size, V gene, J gene, D gene, CDR3 protein, CDR3 DNA. D genes are given only for firm matches. The size of a clone is reported for some rows only, either as once, few or many, or as a class for expanded clones.

>-|TRBV6-6|TRBJ1-3|-
CASSSNRVSGNTIYF
TGTGCCAGCAGTTCCAACAGGGTCTCTGGAAACACCATATATTTT
>-|TRBV28|TRBJ1-4|TRBD1
CASSYYRGKTNEKLFF
TGTGCCAGCAGCTACTACAGGGGGAAGACTAATGAAAAACTGTTTTTT
>-|TRBV9|TRBJ1-2|TRBD1
CASSPRQGAGYGYTF
TGTGCCAGCAGCCCGAGACAGGGGGCAGGGTATGGCTACACCTTC
>-|TRBV7-2|TRBJ2-3|-
CASSLGRGTDTQYF
TGTGCCAGCAGCTTAGGGAGGGGCACAGATACGCAGTATTTT
>-|TRBV7-6|TRBJ2-3|TRBD2
CASSLGTSGGATDTQYF
TGTGCCAGCAGCTTAGGGACTAGCGGGGGGGCCACAGATACGCAGTATTTT
>-|TRBV6-6|TRBJ1-5|-
CASATVGQRQPQHF
TGTGCCAGTGCGACAGTGGGTCAGAGGCAGCCCCAGCATTTT
>-|TRBV19|TRBJ2-7|TRBD1
CASSPTGTISSYEQYF
TGTGCCAGTAGTCCGACAGGGACGATTAGCTCCTACGAGCAGTACTTC
>-|TRBV7-2|TRBJ1-2|-
CASSLAGTGYTF
TGTGCCAGCAGCTTAGCGGGCACCGGCTACACCTTC
>-|TRBV7-6|TRBJ1-5|-
CASTLGGVGQPQHF
TGTGCCAGCACCCTGGGAGGGGTTGGACAGCCCCAGCATTTT
>-|TRBV5-1|TRBJ2-5|TRBD2
CASSLALAGEAETQYF
TGCGCCAGCAGCTTGGCCCTAGCGGGGGAGGCCGAGACCCAGTACTTC
>-|TRBV19|TRBJ1-1|TRBD1
CASSPDRAGWLQNTEAFF
TGTGCCAGTAGCCCCGACAGGGCGGGTTGGCTCCAGAACACTGAAGCTTTCTTT
>-|TRBV15|TRBJ1-2|-
CATSRDDGNYGYTF
TGTGCCACCAGCAGAGATGACGGGAACTATGGCTACACCTTC
>-|TRBV19|TRBJ1-5|-
CASSIGGGGGQPQHF
TGTGCCAGTAGTATAGGCGGGGGAGGTGGTCAGCCCCAGCATTTT
>few|TRBV28|TRBJ1-5|-
CASSFDNSNQPQHF
TGTGCCAGCAGTTTCGACAATAGCAATCAGCCCCAGCATTTT
>once|TRBV19|TRBJ2-7|-
CASSTGHGSYEQYF
TGTGCCAGTAGTACCGGACACGGGTCCTACGAGCAGTACTTC
>-|TRBV7-9|TRBJ1-5|TRBD1
CSSSPDRGPPQHF
TGTTCCAGCAGCCCCGACAGGGGTCCGCCCCAGCATTTT
>-|TRBV19|TRBJ1-6|-
CASSIWGRNSPLHF
TGTGCCAGTAGTATTTGGGGGCGGAATTCACCCCTCCACTTT
>-|TRBV5-8|TRBJ2-7|TRBD1
CASSLGGGQGRYEQYF
TGTGCCAGCAGCTTGGGTGGGGGACAGGGGCGCTACGAGCAGTACTTC
>-|TRBV19|TRBJ1-5|TRBD1
CASSTQGGNQPQHF
TGTGCCAGTAGTACGCAGGGGGGCAATCAGCCCCAGCATTTT
>-|TRBV2|TRBJ1-1|-
CASRGGGVNTEAFF
TGTGCCAGCAGAGGAGGGGGGGTTAACACTGAAGCTTTCTTT
>-|TRBV6-1|TRBJ1-4|-
CASSFGDREEKLFF
TGTGCCAGCAGTTTTGGTGACCGGGAAGAAAAACTGTTTTTT
>-|TRBV29-1|TRBJ2-7|-
CSVRGAYEQYF
TGCAGCGTCCGTGGGGCTTACGAGCAGTACTTC
>-|TRBV6-5|TRBJ2-5|-
CASSYSPGGETQYF
TGTGCCAGCAGTTACTCTCCAGGCGGGGAGACCCAGTACTTC
>-|TRBV7-9|TRBJ1-1|-
CASSLGRGMAEAFF
TGTGCCAGCAGCTTAGGCAGGGGTATGGCTGAAGCTTTCTTT
>once|TRBV6-1|TRBJ2-1|TRBD2
CASSLIAGGSDEQFF
TGTGCCAGCAGCCTTATAGCGGGGGGGAGTGATGAGCAGTTCTTC
>-|TRBV5-4|TRBJ2-6|-
CASTPGVGATGANVLTF
TGTGCCAGCACCCCCGGGGTGGGGGCTACGGGGGCCAACGTCCTGACTTTC
>few|TRBV7-9|TRBJ1-1|-
CSSSLVSMEAFF
TGTTCCAGCAGCTTAGTATCTATGGAAGCTTTCTTT
>-|TRBV7-9|TRBJ1-1|TRBD1
CSSSLAPGQGRTEAFF
TGTTCCAGCAGCTTAGCTCCTGGACAGGGCCGAACTGAAGCTTTCTTT
>-|TRBV18|TRBJ2-4|-
CASSPPSADGIQYF
TGTGCCAGCTCACCACCGAGCGCAGACGGCATTCAGTACTTC
>-|TRBV2|TRBJ2-6|-
CASRDTRSGANVLTF
TGTGCCAGCAGGGACACCCGCTCTGGGGCCAACGTCCTGACTTTC
>-|TRBV9|TRBJ2-2|-
CASSVAWETGELFF
TGTGCCAGCAGCGTAGCTTGGGAGACCGGGGAGCTGTTTTTT
>few|TRBV7-3|TRBJ2-2|TRBD1
CASSLNDRGLAGELFF
TGTGCCAGCAGCTTAAACGACAGGGGTTTAGCCGGGGAGCTGTTTTTT
>-|TRBV29-1|TRBJ2-7|-
CSVVAHRVGDQGAYEQYF
TGCAGCGTTGTTGCCCACAGGGTTGGAGACCAGGGAGCCTACGAGCAGTACTTC
>-|TRBV6-5|TRBJ1-2|TRBD1
CASRRQGPRGYTF
TGTGCCAGCAGACGACAGGGGCCAAGAGGCTACACCTTC
>-|TRBV7-2|TRBJ2-5|TRBD1
CASSHLYGTDRAETQYF
TGTGCCAGCAGCCACTTGTACGGCACGGACAGGGCAGAGACCCAGTACTTC
>-|TRBV7-2|TRBJ2-7|TRBD2
CASSPSGGNNYEQYF
TGTGCCAGCAGCCCTAGCGGGGGAAACAACTACGAGCAGTACTTC
>-|TRBV10-1|TRBJ2-2|-
CASSDTGDTGELFF
TGCGCCAGCAGTGACACAGGAGACACCGGGGAGCTGTTTTTT